Below, one T cell receptor (beta chain) is given with its context. Its antigen remains unknown. This entry is derived from a study of cytomegalovirus exposure and HLA in healthy donors. The PCR had 60 Vbeta and 13 Jbeta primers. The data were produced by immunoSEQ multiplex PCR, yet TCRdb's version contains in-frame clones alone and is incomplete. The sample lists roughly 140,000 clones; roughly four fifths were seen once. Trimming cost V 5 bases and J 1 base; bases outside gene matches: 4. This CDR3 has 15 residues. The V gene's germline CDR1 is MDHEN and CDR2 SYDVKM. General study findings and limits: The likely explanation for a cluster of highly shared sequence variants was sequencing artifact. A few chains linked to CMV were shown in vitro to be specific for CMV antigens. Later on, a genetic analysis was performed. It linked a missense variant in DCLRE1C with V- and J-gene trimming of TCR beta. Accurate predictions that matched the HLA-A and HLA-B alleles of most subjects were reportedly made from TCR beta sequences.

The V call is TRBV28, the J call TRBJ2-1, with 8 bases aligning to TRBD1. Specimen: PBMCs. The receptor was derived from a man aged 25 to 40 in good health and CMV-seropositive. The CDR3 DNA sequence: TGTGCCAGCAGTGGGACAGGAAAATCCTACAATGAGCAGTTCTTC. Its translation: CASSGTGKSYNEQFF.